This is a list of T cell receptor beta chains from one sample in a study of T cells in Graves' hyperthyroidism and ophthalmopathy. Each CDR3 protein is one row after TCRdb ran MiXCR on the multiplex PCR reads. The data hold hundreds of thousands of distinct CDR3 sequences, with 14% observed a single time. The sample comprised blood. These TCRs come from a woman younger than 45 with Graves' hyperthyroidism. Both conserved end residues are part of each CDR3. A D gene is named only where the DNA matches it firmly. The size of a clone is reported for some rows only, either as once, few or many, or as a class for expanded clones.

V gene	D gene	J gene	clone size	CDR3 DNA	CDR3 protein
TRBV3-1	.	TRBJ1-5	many	TGTGCCAGCAGCCGAACCCCTGCTAATCAGCCCCAGCATTTT	CASSRTPANQPQHF
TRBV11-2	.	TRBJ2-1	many	TGTGCCAGCAGCTTAGATCGGGGGCGTGTCCCCCCTTACAATGAGCAGTTCTTC	CASSLDRGRVPPYNEQFF
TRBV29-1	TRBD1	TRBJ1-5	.	TGCAGCGTGGGACAGAGGGGGAGCAATCAGCCCCAGCATTTT	CSVGQRGSNQPQHF
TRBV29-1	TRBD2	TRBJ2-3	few	TGCAGCGGCGGACTAGCGGGAACAGATACGCAGTATTTT	CSGGLAGTDTQYF
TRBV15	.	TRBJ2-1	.	TGTGCCACCAGCAGACCGGGACCTATGAGTGAGCAGTTCTTC	CATSRPGPMSEQFF
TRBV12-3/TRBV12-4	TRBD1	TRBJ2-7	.	TGTGCCAGCACCCGGGGACAGGCAGGGCTCTACGAGCAGTACTTC	CASTRGQAGLYEQYF
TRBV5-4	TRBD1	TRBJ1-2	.	TGTGCCAGCAGCTTTGGTGACAGGGACTATGGCTACACCTTC	CASSFGDRDYGYTF
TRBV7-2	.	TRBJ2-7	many	TGTGCCAGCAGCTTAGCGCTCACAGGGCCCTACGAGCAGTACTTC	CASSLALTGPYEQYF
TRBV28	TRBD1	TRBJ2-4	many	TGTGCCAGCAGTTTATGGGGACAGGGGAACATTCAGTACTTC	CASSLWGQGNIQYF
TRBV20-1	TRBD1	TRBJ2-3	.	TGCAGTGCCCAAAGGGGGACAGGGCCCACAGATACGCAGTATTTT	CSAQRGTGPTDTQYF
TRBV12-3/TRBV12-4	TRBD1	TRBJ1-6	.	TGTGCCAGCAGTCGATGGGACAGGCGGATTTATAATTCACCCCTCCACTTT	CASSRWDRRIYNSPLHF
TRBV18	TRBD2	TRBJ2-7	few	TGTGCCAGCTCACCGCAGGGACTAGCGGGTTACGAGCAGTACTTC	CASSPQGLAGYEQYF
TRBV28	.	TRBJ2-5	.	TGTGCCAGCACCCCCGGCGGTGACAGACAAGAGACCCAGTACTTC	CASTPGGDRQETQYF
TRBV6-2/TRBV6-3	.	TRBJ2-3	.	TGTGCCAGCAGTTACCCCCCCCCCGCGGCTACGCAGTATTTT	CASSYPPPAATQYF
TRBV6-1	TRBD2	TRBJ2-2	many	TGTGCCAGCAGTGGACTAGCGGGAGGGAACACCGGGGAGCTGTTTTTT	CASSGLAGGNTGELFF
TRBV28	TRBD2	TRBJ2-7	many	TGTGCCAGCAGGGGCCCTAGCGGGAGATCCTACGAGCAGTACTTC	CASRGPSGRSYEQYF
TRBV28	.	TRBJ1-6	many	TGTGCCAGCAGTTCCCAAGAGGGATCGTTGTCACCCCTCCACTTT	CASSSQEGSLSPLHF
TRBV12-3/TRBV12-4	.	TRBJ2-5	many	TGTGCCAGCACCCCGACTATGAAAGAGACCCAGTACTTC	CASTPTMKETQYF
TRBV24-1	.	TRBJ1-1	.	TGTGCCACCAGGGACAGATTGAACACTGAAGCTTTCTTT	CATRDRLNTEAFF
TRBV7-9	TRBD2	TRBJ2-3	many	TGTGCCAGCAGCGTCCCTAGCGGGAGGGCCGTGGATACGCAGTATTTT	CASSVPSGRAVDTQYF
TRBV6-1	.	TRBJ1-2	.	TGTGCCAGCAGCCAGTCACCCTATGGCTACACCTTC	CASSQSPYGYTF
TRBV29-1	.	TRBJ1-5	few	TGCAGCGTTGCGGAAAATAGCAATCAGCCCCAGCATTTT	CSVAENSNQPQHF
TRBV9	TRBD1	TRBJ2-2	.	TGTGCCAGCTCGAGGACAGGGGGCGCGGGCACCGGGGAGCTGTTTTTT	CASSRTGGAGTGELFF
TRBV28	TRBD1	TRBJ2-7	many	TGTGCCAGCAGTATTCGAGCTGGGACAGTTCCCTACGAGCAGTACTTC	CASSIRAGTVPYEQYF
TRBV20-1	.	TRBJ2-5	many	TGCAGTGCTCGGGAGTTCAGGGAGACCCAGTACTTC	CSAREFRETQYF
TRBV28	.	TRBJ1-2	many	TGTGCCAGCAGTTTGGGTGCCCTCGTCAGACATGGCTACACCTTC	CASSLGALVRHGYTF
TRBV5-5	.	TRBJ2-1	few	TGTGCCAGCAGCTGGCCCCTGAGGTCCTACAATGAGCAGTTCTTC	CASSWPLRSYNEQFF
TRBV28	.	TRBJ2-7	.	TGTGCCAGCAGCCAAACAGGGTCTTGGGAGCAGTACTTC	CASSQTGSWEQYF
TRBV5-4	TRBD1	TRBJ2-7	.	TGTGCCAGCAGCATCCCGGGACAGGACTCCGACGAGCAGTACTTC	CASSIPGQDSDEQYF